This entry is about one T cell receptor (beta chain). The J segment lost 8 bases and the V segment lost 2 bases, leaving 5 bases of the junction unmatched. The CDR3 totals 13 residues. Germline V gene lookup returns CDR1 SGHTA and CDR2 FQGNSA. This entry is derived from a study of blood T cell repertoires in COVID-19. About the study: COVID-19 samples collected from the United States, Italy and Spain covered acute and convalescent phases. Sources were T cells, B-cell-depleted T cells, or PBMCs; the material itself was cDNA or gDNA.

Only in-frame clones appear in the TCRdb table, and some are missing; sequencing was by immunoSEQ multiplex PCR. Among 250,000 to 400,000 clones listed, 75% to 90% were seen once. Sequences were obtained from peripheral blood. The sequence derives from a woman aged 25-40 years with COVID-19, enrolled during active disease. This rearrangement joins TRBV7-2 to TRBJ1-2; 7 bases are shared with TRBD1. The CDR3: CASSLKGAGGYTF. CDR3 in DNA: TGTGCCAGCAGCTTAAAGGGGGCGGGCGGCTACACCTTC.